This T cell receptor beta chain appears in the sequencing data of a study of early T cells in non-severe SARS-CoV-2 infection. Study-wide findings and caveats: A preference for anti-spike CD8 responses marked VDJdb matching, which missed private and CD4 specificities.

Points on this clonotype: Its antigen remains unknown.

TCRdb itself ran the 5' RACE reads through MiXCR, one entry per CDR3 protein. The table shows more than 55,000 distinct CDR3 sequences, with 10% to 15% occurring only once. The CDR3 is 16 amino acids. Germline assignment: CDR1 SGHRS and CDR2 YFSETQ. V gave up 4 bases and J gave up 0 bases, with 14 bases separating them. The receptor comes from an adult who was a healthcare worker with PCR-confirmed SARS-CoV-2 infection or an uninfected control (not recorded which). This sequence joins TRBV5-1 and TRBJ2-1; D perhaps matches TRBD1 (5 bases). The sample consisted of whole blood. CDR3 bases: TGCGCCAGCAGCCCTAAGGGGTCGGGCTCCTACAATGAGCAGTTCTTC. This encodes CASSPKGSGSYNEQFF. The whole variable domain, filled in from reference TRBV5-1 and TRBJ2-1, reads KAGVTQTPRYLIKTRGQQVTLSCSPISGHRSVSWYQQTPGQGLQFLFEYFSETQRNKGNFPGRFSGRQFSNSRSEMNVSTLELGDSALYLCASSPKGSGSYNEQFFGPGTRLTVL.